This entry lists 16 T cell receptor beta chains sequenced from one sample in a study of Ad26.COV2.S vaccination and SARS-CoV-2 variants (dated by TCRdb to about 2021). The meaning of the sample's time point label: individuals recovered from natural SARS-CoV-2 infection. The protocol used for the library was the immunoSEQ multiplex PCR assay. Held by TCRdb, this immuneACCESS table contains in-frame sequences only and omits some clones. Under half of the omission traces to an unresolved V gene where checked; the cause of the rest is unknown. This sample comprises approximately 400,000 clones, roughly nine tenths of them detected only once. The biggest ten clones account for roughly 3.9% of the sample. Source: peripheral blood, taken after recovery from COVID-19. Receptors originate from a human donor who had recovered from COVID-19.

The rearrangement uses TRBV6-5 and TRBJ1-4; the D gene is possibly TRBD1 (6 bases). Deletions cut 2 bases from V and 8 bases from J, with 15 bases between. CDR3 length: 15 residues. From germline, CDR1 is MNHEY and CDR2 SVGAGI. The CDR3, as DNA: TGTGCCAGCAGTTACACCCGACAGGCGGGAGAAAAACTGTTTTTT. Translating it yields CASSYTRQAGEKLFF.

The CDR3 bases are TGCGCCAGCAGCCTCGGGGGGGATCAGCCCCAGCATTTT. Its protein is CASSLGGDQPQHF. The genes are TRBV10-2 and TRBJ1-5; a weak D match, TRBD1 (5 bases). Deletions cut 6 bases from V and 5 bases from J, with 11 bases between. Germline V gene data show CDR1 as WSHSY and CDR2 as SAAADI. The CDR3 contains 13 residues.

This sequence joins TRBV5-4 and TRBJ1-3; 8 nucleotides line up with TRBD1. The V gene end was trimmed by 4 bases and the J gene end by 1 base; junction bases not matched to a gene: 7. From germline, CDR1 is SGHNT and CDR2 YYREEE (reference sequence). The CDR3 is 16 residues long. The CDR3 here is CASSDRTGGSGNTIYF. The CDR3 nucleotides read TGTGCCAGCAGCGACAGAACAGGGGGGTCTGGAAACACCATATATTTT.

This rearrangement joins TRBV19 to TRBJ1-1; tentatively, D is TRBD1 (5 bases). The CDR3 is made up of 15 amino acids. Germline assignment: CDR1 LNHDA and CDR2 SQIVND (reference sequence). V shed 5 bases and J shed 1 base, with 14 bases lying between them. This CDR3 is CASSLAGTGNTEAFF. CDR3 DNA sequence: TGTGCCAGTAGTCTAGCTGGGACGGGGAACACTGAAGCTTTCTTT.

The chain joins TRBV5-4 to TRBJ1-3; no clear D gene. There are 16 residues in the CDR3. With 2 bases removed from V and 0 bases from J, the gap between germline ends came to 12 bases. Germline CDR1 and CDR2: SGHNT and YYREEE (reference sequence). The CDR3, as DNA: TGTGCCAGCAGCTTTTCACCACCGAGCTCTGGAAACACCATATATTTT. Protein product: CASSFSPPSSGNTIYF. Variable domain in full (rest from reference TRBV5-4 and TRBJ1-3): ETGVTQSPTHLIKTRGQQVTLRCSSQSGHNTVSWYQQALGQGPQFIFQYYREEENGRGNFPPRFSGLQFPNYSSELNVNALELDDSALYLCASSFSPPSSGNTIYFGEGSWLTVV.

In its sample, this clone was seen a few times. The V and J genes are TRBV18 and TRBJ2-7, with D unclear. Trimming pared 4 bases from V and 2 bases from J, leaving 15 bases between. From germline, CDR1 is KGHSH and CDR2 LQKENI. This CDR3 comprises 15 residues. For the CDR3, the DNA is TGTGCCAGCTCACTTCAGACGGATCCAACCTACGAGCAGTACTTC. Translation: CASSLQTDPTYEQYF. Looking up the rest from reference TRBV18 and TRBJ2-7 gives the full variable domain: NAGVMQNPRHLVRRRGQEARLRCSPMKGHSHVYWYRQLPEEGLKFMVYLQKENIIDESGMPKERFSAEFPKEGPSILRIQQVVRGDSAAYFCASSLQTDPTYEQYFGPGTRLTVT.

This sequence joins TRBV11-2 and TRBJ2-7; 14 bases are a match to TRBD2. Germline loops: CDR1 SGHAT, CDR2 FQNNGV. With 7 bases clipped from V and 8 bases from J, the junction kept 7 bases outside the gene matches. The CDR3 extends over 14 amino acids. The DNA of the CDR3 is TGTGCCAGCACCGCGGGACTAGCGGGGGTTAAGCAGTACTTC. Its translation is CASTAGLAGVKQYF.

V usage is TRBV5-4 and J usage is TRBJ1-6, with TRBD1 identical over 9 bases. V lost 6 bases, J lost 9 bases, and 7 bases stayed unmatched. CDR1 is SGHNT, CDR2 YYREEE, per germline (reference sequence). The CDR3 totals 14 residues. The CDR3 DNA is TGTGCCAGCAAACGGACAGGGGAAGGTTCACCCCTCCACTTT. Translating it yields CASKRTGEGSPLHF.

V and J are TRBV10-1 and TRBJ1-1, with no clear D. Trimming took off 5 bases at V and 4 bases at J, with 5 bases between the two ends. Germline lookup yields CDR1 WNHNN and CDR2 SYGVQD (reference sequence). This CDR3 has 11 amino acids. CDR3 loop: CASSRGTEAFF. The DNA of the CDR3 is TGCGCCAGCAGTCGGGGCACTGAAGCTTTCTTT.

The CDR3 DNA reads as TGTGCCAGCAGCTCAGCCGCGGGGGGGCGGCATACCGGGGAGCTGTTTTTT. Its translation is CASSSAAGGRHTGELFF. The chain carries TRBV11-3 and TRBJ2-2, with 9 bases aligning to TRBD2. The CDR3 loop spans 17 amino acids. Unmatched junction bases numbered 11, after V lost 4 bases and J lost 5 bases. Germline values: CDR1 SGHNT, CDR2 YENEEA.

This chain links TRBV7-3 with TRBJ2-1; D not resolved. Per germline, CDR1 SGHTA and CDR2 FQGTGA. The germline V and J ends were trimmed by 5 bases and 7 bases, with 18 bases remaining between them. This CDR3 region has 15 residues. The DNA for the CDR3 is TGTGCCAGCAGCCTCGACGGTGGGTTCTTAAATGAGCAGTTCTTC. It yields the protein CASSLDGGFLNEQFF.

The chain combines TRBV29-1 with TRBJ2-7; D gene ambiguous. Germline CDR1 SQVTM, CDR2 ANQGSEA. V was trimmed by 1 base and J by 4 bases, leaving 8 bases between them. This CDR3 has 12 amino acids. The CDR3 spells CSVEGSPYEQYF. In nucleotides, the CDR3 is TGCAGCGTTGAAGGTTCGCCATACGAGCAGTACTTC.

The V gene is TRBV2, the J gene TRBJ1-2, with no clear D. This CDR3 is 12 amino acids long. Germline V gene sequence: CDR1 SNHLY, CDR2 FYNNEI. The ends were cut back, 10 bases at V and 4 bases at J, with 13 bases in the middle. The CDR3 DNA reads TGTGCCACAATCCGGGATATCTATGGCTACACCTTC. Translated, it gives CATIRDIYGYTF.

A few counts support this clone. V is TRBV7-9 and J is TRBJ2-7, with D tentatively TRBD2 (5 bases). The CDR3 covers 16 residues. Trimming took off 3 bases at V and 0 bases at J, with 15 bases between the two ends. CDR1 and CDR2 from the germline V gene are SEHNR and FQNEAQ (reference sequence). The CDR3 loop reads CASSFRALGSSYEQYF. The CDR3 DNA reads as TGTGCCAGCAGCTTCCGGGCGTTAGGGAGCTCCTACGAGCAGTACTTC.

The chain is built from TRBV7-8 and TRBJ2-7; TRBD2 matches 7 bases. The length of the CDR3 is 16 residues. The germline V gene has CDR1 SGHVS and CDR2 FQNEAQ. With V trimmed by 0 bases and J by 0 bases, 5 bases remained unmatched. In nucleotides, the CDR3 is TGTGCCAGCAGCTTAGCCGGCCGGGGGGACTCCTACGAGCAGTACTTC. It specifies CASSLAGRGDSYEQYF.

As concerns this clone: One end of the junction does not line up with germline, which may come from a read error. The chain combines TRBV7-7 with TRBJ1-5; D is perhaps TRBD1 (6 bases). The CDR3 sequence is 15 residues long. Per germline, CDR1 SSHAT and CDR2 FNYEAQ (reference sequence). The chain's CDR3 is CASIRRGTHNQPQHF. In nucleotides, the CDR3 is TGTGCTAGCATACGACGAGGGACACACAATCAGCCCCAGCATTTT.